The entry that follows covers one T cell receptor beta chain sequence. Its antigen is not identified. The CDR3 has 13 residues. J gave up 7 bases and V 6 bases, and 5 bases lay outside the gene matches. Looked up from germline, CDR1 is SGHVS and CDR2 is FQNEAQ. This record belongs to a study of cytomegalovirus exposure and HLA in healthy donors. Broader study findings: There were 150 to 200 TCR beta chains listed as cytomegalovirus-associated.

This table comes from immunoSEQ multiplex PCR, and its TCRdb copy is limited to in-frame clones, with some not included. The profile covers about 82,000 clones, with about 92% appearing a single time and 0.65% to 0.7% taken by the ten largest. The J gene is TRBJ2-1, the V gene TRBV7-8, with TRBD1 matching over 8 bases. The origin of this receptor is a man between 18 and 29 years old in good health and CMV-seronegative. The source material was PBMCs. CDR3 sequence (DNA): TGTGCCAGCAGTCGGACAGGGTGGAATGAGCAGTTCTTC. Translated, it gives CASSRTGWNEQFF.